This TCR beta chain was sequenced for a study of blood T cells in healthy people across ages. This clonotype was observed a few times. Its antigen remains unknown. This CDR3 has 14 residues. CDR1 is MNHEY, CDR2 SVGEGT, per germline. Trimming at V came to 2 bases and at J to 7 bases, leaving 5 bases not matched to a gene. General study results and limits: Both higher diversity and more naive CD4+ cells marked long-lived donors when set against aged donors.

The authors ran a second PCR of 7 to 11 cycles using a sample-barcoded 5' primer and a J-beta primer mix. A single record per CDR3 protein comes from TCRdb applying MiXCR to the 5' RACE reads. The data show approximately 1.5 million distinct CDR3 sequences, approximately 42% seen once. Sequencing was carried out using blood. The receptor's source is a woman aged 18-29 years in good health. This chain joins TRBV6-2 or TRBV6-3 and TRBJ2-1; TRBD1 matches at 7 bases. The CDR3 region has the DNA TGTGCCAGCAGTTACATAAACAGGGGTAATGAGCAGTTCTTC. It codes for CASSYINRGNEQFF.